The present T cell receptor beta chain was sequenced within a study of blood T cell repertoires in COVID-19. For the study at large: PBMCs, B-cell-depleted T cells, or T cells were the source of the cDNA or gDNA that made up the material.

This clone has just one count. Produced via immunoSEQ multiplex PCR; TCRdb's table is partial and in-frame only. The table records roughly 100,000 clones, roughly 92% of them present only once. Trimming cost V 3 bases and J 1 base, with 14 bases left between them. In germline, CDR1 is SGHRS, CDR2 YFSETQ. The length of the CDR3 is 17 residues. This sequence joins TRBV5-1 and TRBJ2-6, with D possibly being TRBD1 (6 bases). The sequencing sample was made of peripheral blood. The TCR originated in a man aged 50-60 years with active COVID-19. The CDR3 DNA follows: TGCGCCAGCAGCTCTCAGGGGCTAGGATCTGGGGCCAACGTCCTGACTTTC. Protein product: CASSSQGLGSGANVLTF.